This TCR beta chain was recovered during a study of blood T cell repertoires in COVID-19. The table came from immunoSEQ multiplex PCR; TCRdb's copy has only in-frame clones and leaves some out. The sample yields approximately 170,000 clones, more than 85% seen once. The CDR3 contains 16 residues. This clone was seen a single time. J is TRBJ2-7 and V is TRBV21-1; the table calls TRBD1, which could not be checked here. TRBV21-1 is tagged as a pseudogene. This receptor was identified in a woman aged 60-75 years with COVID-19, enrolled during active disease. Sequencing was done on a sample of peripheral blood. The CDR3 coding sequence is TGTGCCAGCAGCACCCTGCAGGGGGGAAACCCCTACGAGCAGTACTTC. It yields the protein CASSTLQGGNPYEQYF.